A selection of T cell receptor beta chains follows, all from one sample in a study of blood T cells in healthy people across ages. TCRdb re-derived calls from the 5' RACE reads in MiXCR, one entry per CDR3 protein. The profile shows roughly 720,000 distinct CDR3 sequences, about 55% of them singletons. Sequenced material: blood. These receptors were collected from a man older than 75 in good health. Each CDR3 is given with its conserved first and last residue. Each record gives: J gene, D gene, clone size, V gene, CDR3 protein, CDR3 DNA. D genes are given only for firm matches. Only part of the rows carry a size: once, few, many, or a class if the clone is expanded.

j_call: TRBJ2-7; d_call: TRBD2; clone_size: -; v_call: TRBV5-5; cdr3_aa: CASSKRLAGVVDYEQYF; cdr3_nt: TGTGCCAGCAGCAAGAGACTAGCGGGAGTTGTGGACTACGAGCAGTACTTC
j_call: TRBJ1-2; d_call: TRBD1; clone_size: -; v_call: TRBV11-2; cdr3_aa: CASSSLQGVRRNGYTF; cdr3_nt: TGTGCCAGCAGCTCCTTACAGGGGGTGCGAAGGAATGGCTACACCTTC
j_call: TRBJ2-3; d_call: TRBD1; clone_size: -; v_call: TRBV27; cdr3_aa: CASSSRDRVTDTQYF; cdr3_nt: TGTGCCAGCAGTTCACGGGACAGGGTTACAGATACGCAGTATTTT
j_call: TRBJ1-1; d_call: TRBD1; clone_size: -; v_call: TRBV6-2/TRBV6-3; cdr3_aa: CASRPRGTGNTEAFF; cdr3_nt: TGTGCCAGCAGACCCCGGGGGACAGGTAACACTGAAGCTTTCTTT
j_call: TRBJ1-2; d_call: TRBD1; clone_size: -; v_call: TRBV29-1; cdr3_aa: CGVSDRTGLDYGYTF; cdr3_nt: TGCGGCGTTAGCGACCGGACAGGGCTGGACTATGGCTACACCTTC
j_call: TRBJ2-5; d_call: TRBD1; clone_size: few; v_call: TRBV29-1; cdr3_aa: CSVRDRGRGTNQETQYF; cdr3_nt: TGCAGCGTCCGGGACAGGGGTCGCGGGACCAATCAAGAGACCCAGTACTTC
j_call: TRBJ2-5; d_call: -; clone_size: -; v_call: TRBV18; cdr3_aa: CASSPSPPETQYF; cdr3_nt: TGTGCCAGCTCGCCTTCCCCGCCGGAGACCCAGTACTTC
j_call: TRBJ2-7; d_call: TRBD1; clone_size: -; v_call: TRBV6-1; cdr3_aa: CASSEARTGGWEQYF; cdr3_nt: TGTGCCAGCAGTGAAGCGCGGACAGGGGGGTGGGAGCAGTACTTC
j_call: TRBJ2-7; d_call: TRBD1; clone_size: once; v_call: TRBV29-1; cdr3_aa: CSAEPRGRNEQYF; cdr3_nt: TGCAGCGCCGAGCCCAGGGGGCGGAATGAGCAGTACTTC
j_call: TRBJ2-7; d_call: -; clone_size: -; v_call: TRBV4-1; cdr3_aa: CASSRVALSDEQYF; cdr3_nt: TGCGCCAGCAGCCGAGTAGCGTTAAGTGACGAGCAGTACTTC
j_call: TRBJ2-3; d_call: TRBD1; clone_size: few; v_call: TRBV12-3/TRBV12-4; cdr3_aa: CASSLTTGIGRYAYF; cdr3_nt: TGTGCCAGCAGTTTAACGACAGGGATTGGCAGATACGCGTATTTT
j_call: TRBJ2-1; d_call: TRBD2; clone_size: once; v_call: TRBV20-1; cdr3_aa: CSASAPGLAGGYWSYNEQFF; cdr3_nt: TGCAGTGCTAGTGCCCCAGGACTAGCGGGAGGGTATTGGTCCTACAATGAGCAGTTCTTC
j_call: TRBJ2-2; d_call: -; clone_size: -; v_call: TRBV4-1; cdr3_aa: CASSQDPAGSTGELFF; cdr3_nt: TGCGCCAGCAGCCAAGATCCGGCAGGGTCCACCGGGGAGCTGTTTTTT